Listed below are T cell receptor beta chains from one sample, sequenced in a study of spatial heterogeneity in lung cancer. TCRdb called the 5' RACE reads again in MiXCR, with one record for every CDR3 protein. Seen here are under 7,000 distinct CDR3 sequences, roughly 8.3% observed once, and the top ten hold roughly 20%. The sample was normal lung tissue next to the tumor, taken at surgery. Receptor source: a female donor with early-stage non-small cell lung cancer. Each CDR3 is given with its conserved first and last residue. A D gene is named only where the DNA matches it firmly. Rows may omit the clone size; those that give it use once, few, many or a size class.

size	D	length	V	J	CDR3	DNA
many	TRBD2	15	TRBV6-5	TRBJ2-5	CASSPGTSGGGTQYF	TGTGCCAGCAGCCCCGGGACTAGCGGGGGTGGGACCCAGTACTTC
many	-	12	TRBV6-1	TRBJ2-3	CASMEFLDTQYF	TGTGCCAGCATGGAGTTTTTGGATACGCAGTATTTT
-	-	14	TRBV5-1	TRBJ2-3	CASSSRGATDTQYF	TGCGCCAGCAGTTCACGGGGTGCGACAGATACGCAGTATTTT
-	-	16	TRBV7-2	TRBJ2-1	CASSLASRLAYNEQFF	TGTGCCAGCAGCTTAGCATCGCGGCTAGCGTACAATGAGCAGTTCTTC
few	-	14	TRBV2	TRBJ2-2	CASSHGQSTGELFF	TGTGCCAGCAGTCATGGACAGAGTACCGGGGAGCTGTTTTTT
medium-sized	-	13	TRBV20-1	TRBJ1-3	CSAPSGGTDTIYF	TGCAGTGCCCCTTCAGGAGGGACGGACACCATATATTTT
few	-	14	TRBV25-1	TRBJ1-6	CASSEGSSNSPLHF	TGTGCCAGCAGTGAGGGCAGTTCTAATTCACCCCTCCACTTT
many	-	14	TRBV7-6	TRBJ1-5	CASSAGTLNQPQHF	TGTGCCAGCAGCGCCGGGACACTTAATCAGCCCCAGCATTTT
medium-sized	-	15	TRBV18	TRBJ2-2	CASSPMAARTGELFF	TGTGCCAGCTCACCGATGGCCGCGAGAACCGGGGAGCTGTTTTTT
medium-sized	-	12	TRBV7-9	TRBJ2-3	CASSLVADTQYF	TGTGCCAGCAGCTTAGTGGCAGATACGCAGTATTTT
-	-	12	TRBV7-2	TRBJ2-1	CASSLGANEQFF	TGTGCCAGCAGCTTAGGGGCAAATGAGCAGTTCTTC
medium-sized	-	13	TRBV20-1	TRBJ2-1	CSAVDSQNNEQFF	TGCAGTGCTGTAGACAGCCAAAACAATGAGCAGTTCTTC
medium-sized	-	14	TRBV7-6	TRBJ2-1	CASSLGPGEDEQFF	TGTGCCAGCAGCTTAGGCCCAGGGGAGGATGAGCAGTTCTTC
-	-	15	TRBV7-9	TRBJ2-3	CASSPILNPADTQYF	TGTGCCAGCAGCCCGATACTGAATCCCGCAGATACGCAGTATTTT
medium-sized	-	14	TRBV27	TRBJ1-3	CASSPQGPGNTIYF	TGTGCCAGCAGTCCACAGGGTCCTGGAAACACCATATATTTT
-	-	14	TRBV27	TRBJ2-7	CASSLSSRLFEQYF	TGTGCCAGCAGTTTATCCAGTAGGTTATTCGAGCAGTACTTC
few	-	11	TRBV12-3/TRBV12-4	TRBJ2-3	CASSLTDTQYF	TGTGCCAGCAGTTTAACGGATACGCAGTATTTT
-	TRBD2	14	TRBV30	TRBJ2-3	CAQRTSGGANTQYF	TGTGCCCAGAGGACTAGCGGGGGGGCAAATACGCAGTATTTT
large	-	15	TRBV7-2	TRBJ1-2	CASSLGTLANYGYTF	TGTGCCAGCAGCTTAGGGACTTTAGCTAACTATGGCTACACCTTC
many	TRBD2	16	TRBV3-1	TRBJ2-3	CASSQDGTSGTDTQYF	TGTGCCAGCAGCCAAGATGGGACTAGCGGCACAGATACGCAGTATTTT
many	-	14	TRBV20-1	TRBJ1-4	CSALAWRLNEKLFF	TGCAGTGCTTTAGCGTGGCGGCTAAATGAAAAACTGTTTTTT
many	TRBD2	15	TRBV2	TRBJ2-3	CASSPQGGGTDTQYF	TGTGCCAGCAGTCCCCAGGGAGGGGGCACAGATACGCAGTATTTT
few	-	16	TRBV7-2	TRBJ2-1	CASSLVAPTLYNEQFF	TGTGCCAGCAGCTTAGTAGCCCCGACCCTTTACAATGAGCAGTTCTTC